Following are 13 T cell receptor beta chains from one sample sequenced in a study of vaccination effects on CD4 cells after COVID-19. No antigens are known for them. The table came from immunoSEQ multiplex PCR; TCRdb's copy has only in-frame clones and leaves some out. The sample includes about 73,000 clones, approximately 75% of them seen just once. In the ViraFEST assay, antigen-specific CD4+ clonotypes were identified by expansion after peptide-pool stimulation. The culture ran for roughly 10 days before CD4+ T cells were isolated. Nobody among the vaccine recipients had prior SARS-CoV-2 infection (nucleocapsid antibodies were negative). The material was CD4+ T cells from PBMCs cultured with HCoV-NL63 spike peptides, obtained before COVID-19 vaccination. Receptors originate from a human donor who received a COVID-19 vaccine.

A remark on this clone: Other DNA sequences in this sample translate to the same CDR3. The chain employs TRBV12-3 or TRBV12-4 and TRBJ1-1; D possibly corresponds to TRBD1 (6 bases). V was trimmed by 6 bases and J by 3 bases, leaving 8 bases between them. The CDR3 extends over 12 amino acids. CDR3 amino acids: CASRGAYTEAFF. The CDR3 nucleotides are TGTGCCAGCAGGGGGGCGTACACTGAAGCTTTCTTT.

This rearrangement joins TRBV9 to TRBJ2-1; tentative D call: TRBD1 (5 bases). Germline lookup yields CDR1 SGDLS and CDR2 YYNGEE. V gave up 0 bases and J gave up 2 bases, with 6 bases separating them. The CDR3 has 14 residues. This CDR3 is CASSVGQTYNEQFF. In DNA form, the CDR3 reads TGTGCCAGCAGCGTAGGACAGACCTACAATGAGCAGTTCTTC.

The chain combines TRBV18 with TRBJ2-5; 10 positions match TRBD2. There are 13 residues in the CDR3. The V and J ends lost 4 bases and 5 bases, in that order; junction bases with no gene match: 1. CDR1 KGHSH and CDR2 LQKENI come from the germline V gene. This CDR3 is CASSQTSGETQYF. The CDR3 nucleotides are TGTGCCAGCTCACAGACTAGCGGGGAGACCCAGTACTTC. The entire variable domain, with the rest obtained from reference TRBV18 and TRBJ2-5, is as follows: NAGVMQNPRHLVRRRGQEARLRCSPMKGHSHVYWYRQLPEEGLKFMVYLQKENIIDESGMPKERFSAEFPKEGPSILRIQQVVRGDSAAYFCASSQTSGETQYFGPGTRLLVL.

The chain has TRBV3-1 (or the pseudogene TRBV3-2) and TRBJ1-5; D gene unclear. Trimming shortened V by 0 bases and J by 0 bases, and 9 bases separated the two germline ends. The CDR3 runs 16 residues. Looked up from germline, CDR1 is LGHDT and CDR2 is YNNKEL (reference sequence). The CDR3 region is CASSQDLESSNQPQHF. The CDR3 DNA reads TGTGCCAGCAGCCAAGATCTAGAGTCTAGCAATCAGCCCCAGCATTTT.

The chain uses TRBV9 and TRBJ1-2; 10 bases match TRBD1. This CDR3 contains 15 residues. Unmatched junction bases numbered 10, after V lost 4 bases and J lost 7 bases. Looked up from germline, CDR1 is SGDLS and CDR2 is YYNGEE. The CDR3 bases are TGTGCCAGCAGCCCCCGGACAGGGGGGCGAGGTGGCTACACCTTC. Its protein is CASSPRTGGRGGYTF.

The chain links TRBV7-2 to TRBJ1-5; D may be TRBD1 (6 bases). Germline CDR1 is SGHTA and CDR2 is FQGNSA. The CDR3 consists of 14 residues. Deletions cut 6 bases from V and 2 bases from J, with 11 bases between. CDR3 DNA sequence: TGTGCCAGCAGAAGAGAGGGGGGCAATCAGCCCCAGCATTTT. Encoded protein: CASRREGGNQPQHF.

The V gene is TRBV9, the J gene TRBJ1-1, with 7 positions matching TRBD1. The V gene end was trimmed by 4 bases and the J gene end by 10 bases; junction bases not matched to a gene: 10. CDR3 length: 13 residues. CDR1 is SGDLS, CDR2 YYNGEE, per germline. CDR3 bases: TGTGCCAGCAGCCCTACAGGGGAAGTTAGAGCTTTCTTT. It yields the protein CASSPTGEVRAFF.

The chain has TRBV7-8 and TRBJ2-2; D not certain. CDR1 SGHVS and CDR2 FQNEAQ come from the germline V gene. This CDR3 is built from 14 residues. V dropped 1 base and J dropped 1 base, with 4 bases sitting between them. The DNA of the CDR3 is TGTGCCAGCAGCTTAGTTCAGAACACCGGGGAGCTGTTTTTT. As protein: CASSLVQNTGELFF.

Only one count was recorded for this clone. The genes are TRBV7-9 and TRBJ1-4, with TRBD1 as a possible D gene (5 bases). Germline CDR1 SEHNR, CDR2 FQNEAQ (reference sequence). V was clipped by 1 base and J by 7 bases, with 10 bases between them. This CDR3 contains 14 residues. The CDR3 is CASSLVDRREKLFF. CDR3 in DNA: TGTGCCAGCAGCTTAGTAGACAGACGTGAAAAACTGTTTTTT.

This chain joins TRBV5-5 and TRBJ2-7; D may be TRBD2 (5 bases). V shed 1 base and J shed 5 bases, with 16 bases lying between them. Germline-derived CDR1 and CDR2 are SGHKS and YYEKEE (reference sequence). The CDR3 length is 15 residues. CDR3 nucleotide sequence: TGTGCCAGCAGCTTGCCGGTCCGGGGTGACAACGAGCAGTACGTC. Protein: CASSLPVRGDNEQYV.

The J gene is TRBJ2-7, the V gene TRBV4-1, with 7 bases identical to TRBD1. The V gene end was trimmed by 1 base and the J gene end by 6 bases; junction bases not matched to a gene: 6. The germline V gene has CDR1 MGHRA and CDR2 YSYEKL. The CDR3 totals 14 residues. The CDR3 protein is CASSQAWTGFEQYV. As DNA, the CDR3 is TGCGCCAGCAGCCAAGCCTGGACAGGTTTCGAGCAGTACGTC.

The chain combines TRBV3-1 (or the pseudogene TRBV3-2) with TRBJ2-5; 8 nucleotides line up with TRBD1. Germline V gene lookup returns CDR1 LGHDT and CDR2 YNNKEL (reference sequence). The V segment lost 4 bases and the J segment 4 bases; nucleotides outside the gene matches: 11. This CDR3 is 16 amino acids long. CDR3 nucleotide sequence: TGTGCCAGCAGCCGCGACAGGGGCTGGGCGAGAGAGACCCAGTACTTC. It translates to CASSRDRGWARETQYF.

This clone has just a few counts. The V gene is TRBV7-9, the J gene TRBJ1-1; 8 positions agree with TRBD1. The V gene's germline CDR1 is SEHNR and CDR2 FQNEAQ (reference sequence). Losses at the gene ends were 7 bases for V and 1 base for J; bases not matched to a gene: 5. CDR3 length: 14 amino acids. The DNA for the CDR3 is TGTGCCAGCAAACGGACAGGGACGAACACTGAAGCTTTCTTT. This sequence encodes CASKRTGTNTEAFF.